Listed below are T cell receptor beta chains from one sample, sequenced in a study of cytomegalovirus exposure and HLA in healthy donors. The method was immunoSEQ multiplex PCR; TCRdb's version includes in-frame clones alone and lacks a portion of them. The sample lists about 120,000 clones; 75% were seen once. The material sequenced was PBMCs. The receptor set was obtained from a woman between 18 and 29 years old in good health and CMV-seronegative. Each CDR3 is given with its conserved first and last residue. The size of a clone is reported for some rows only, either as once, few or many, or as a class for expanded clones.

NA TRBJ2-2 TRBV19 CASSLDRAGELFF
NA TRBJ2-1 TRBV28 CASSFNGLERNEQFF
once TRBJ1-1 TRBV6-5 CASSTPRDSFTEAFF
NA TRBJ2-5 TRBV6-5 CASRKTGGPQETQYF
NA TRBJ1-3 TRBV2 CASSEAVAISGNTIYF
NA TRBJ1-2 TRBV5-6 CASSLAGGLIYGYTF
NA TRBJ2-1 TRBV10-3 CAISERVGNNEQFF
once TRBJ2-1 TRBV7-3 CASSLAVSGGYNEQFF
NA TRBJ1-4 TRBV30 CAWRWGRANEKLFF
few TRBJ1-4 TRBV30 CAWSVGGHATNEKLFF
NA TRBJ2-3 TRBV5-1 CASSLKVLAAHTDTQYF
NA TRBJ2-5 TRBV7-2 CASSTGFQGVQETQYF
NA TRBJ2-2 TRBV14 CASSQMRQSNTGELFF
NA TRBJ1-2 TRBV5-1 CASSLVGADGYTF
few TRBJ2-3 TRBV10-3 CATSGLAGGRTDTQYF
NA TRBJ2-2 TRBV2 CASVAGQVIGELFF
NA TRBJ1-3 TRBV6-6 CASSETSWRAGNTIYF
NA TRBJ1-1 TRBV30 CACHKGALAFF
few TRBJ1-5 TRBV28 CASSPRQGNDQPQHF
NA TRBJ1-2 TRBV7-8 CASSLDRGYGYTF